These 26 T cell receptor beta chains were all obtained from the same sample, sequenced in a study of T cells in Graves' hyperthyroidism and ophthalmopathy (dated by TCRdb to between 2018 and 2021). Libraries came from multiplex PCR. TCRdb records Illumina HiSeq 2000 as the sequencer. TCR beta CDR3 regions were amplified from RNA transcripts. The first round of RT-PCR for the TCR CDR3 was performed with the HTBI primer set and the Qiagen OneStep RT-PCR kit. The public reads were reprocessed in TCRdb via fastp at Q25 and MiXCR, keeping in-frame beta chains. All rows with the same CDR3 protein become a single entry with the most common DNA and genes. In all, the sample holds 300,000 or so distinct CDR3 sequences, and around 17% of those were seen once. The ten largest clones capture around 34% of the sample. Sequencing was done on a sample of blood. These receptors were obtained from a man under 40 with Graves' hyperthyroidism.

The V gene is TRBV29-1, the J gene TRBJ2-1, with D perhaps being TRBD1 or TRBD2 (5 bases each). The CDR3 contains 13 residues. Looked up from germline, CDR1 is SQVTM and CDR2 is ANQGSEA. The ends were cut back, 4 bases at V and 8 bases at J, with 15 bases in the middle. The CDR3 bases are TGCAGCGTTGTGGGACCCATTCGGGATGAGCAGTTCTTC. Translating it yields CSVVGPIRDEQFF.

This clonotype has at least ten counts. This chain joins TRBV20-1 and TRBJ2-7; no clear D gene. Germline-derived CDR1 and CDR2 are DFQATT and SNEGSKA (reference sequence). V was shortened by 1 base and J by 3 bases, with 25 bases between the two germline ends. The CDR3 is 18 residues long. CDR3 in amino acids: CSARVVYEIGPQNYEQYF. In DNA, the CDR3 is TGCAGTGCTAGAGTCGTTTACGAAATAGGGCCGCAAAACTACGAGCAGTACTTC.

The rearrangement uses TRBV5-5 and TRBJ2-3; D not certain. The CDR3 has 15 amino acids. Germline values: CDR1 SGHKS, CDR2 YYEKEE (reference sequence). Trimming shortened V by 0 bases and J by 1 base, and 9 bases separated the two germline ends. The CDR3 spells CASSLGARGTDTQYF. CDR3 nucleotides: TGTGCCAGCAGCTTGGGGGCCCGGGGCACAGATACGCAGTATTTT.

The chain combines TRBV29-1 with TRBJ2-1, with D perhaps TRBD2 (6 bases). Germline CDR1 reads SQVTM; CDR2 reads ANQGSEA. The V gene lost 6 bases and the J gene lost 3 bases, with 9 bases spanning the gap. There are 12 residues in the CDR3. The CDR3 protein is CSVGLLYNEQFF. The CDR3 nucleotides are TGCAGCGTCGGACTACTCTACAATGAGCAGTTCTTC.

The DNA of the CDR3 is TGTGCCAGCAGCTCGGGACTAGCGGGAGGCTCCTACAATGAGCAGTTCTTC. Protein product: CASSSGLAGGSYNEQFF. This chain connects TRBV5-4 to TRBJ2-1, with 15 positions matching TRBD2. Unmatched junction bases numbered 1, after V lost 3 bases and J lost 0 bases. Germline V gives CDR1 SGHNT, CDR2 YYREEE (reference sequence). The CDR3 runs 17 residues.

This clonotype was counted at least ten times. The V gene is TRBV5-5, the J gene TRBJ2-3; TRBD1 agrees at 7 bases. The V segment lost 8 bases and the J segment 2 bases; nucleotides outside the gene matches: 5. This CDR3 region has 13 residues. Germline V gene lookup returns CDR1 SGHKS and CDR2 YYEKEE (reference sequence). The CDR3 sequence: CASGTENTDTQYF. The CDR3 DNA is TGTGCCAGTGGGACAGAGAACACAGATACGCAGTATTTT.

This clonotype has ten or more counts. V usage is TRBV11-2 and J usage is TRBJ2-7, with D perhaps TRBD1 (6 bases). CDR1 and CDR2 (germline): SGHAT, FQNNGV. The V gene lost 2 bases and the J gene lost 0 bases, with 14 bases spanning the gap. The CDR3 contains 16 residues. The CDR3 here is CASSLTRGTSSYEQYF. The CDR3 DNA reads as TGTGCCAGCAGCTTAACCCGAGGGACAAGCTCCTACGAGCAGTACTTC.

V is TRBV25-1 and J is TRBJ2-1; 9 bases are shared with TRBD2. The CDR3 is 16 residues long. Looked up from germline, CDR1 is MGHDK and CDR2 is SYGVNS. After removal of 3 bases from V and 2 bases from J, the junction contained 5 bases not matched to a gene. The CDR3 spells CASSEVTSGTYNEQFF. For the CDR3, the DNA is TGTGCCAGCAGTGAGGTGACTAGCGGAACCTACAATGAGCAGTTCTTC.

This clonotype has ten or more counts. The J gene is TRBJ2-1, the V gene TRBV7-3; 10 bases agree with TRBD2. The junction had 13 bases not matched to a gene; V was cut back by 5 bases and J by 9 bases. Looked up from germline, CDR1 is SGHTA and CDR2 is FQGTGA. CDR3 length: 16 residues. CDR3 nucleotides: TGTGCCAGCAGCCCGGGGGGGGCTAGCGGGAGACTTGAGCAGTTCTTC. Translating it yields CASSPGGASGRLEQFF.

This clonotype was observed many times. The chain joins TRBV13 to TRBJ2-7; no reliable D call. The ends were cut back, 6 bases at V and 0 bases at J, with 9 bases in the middle. The CDR3 totals 13 residues. The germline V gene encodes CDR1 PRHDT and CDR2 FYEKMQ (reference sequence). The CDR3 bases are TGTGCCAGCAGGCCACGGTCCTCCTACGAGCAGTACTTC. Protein: CASRPRSSYEQYF.

Many counts were recorded for this clonotype. This chain joins TRBV20-1 and TRBJ1-4; weak D call: TRBD1 (6 bases). The CDR3 is 14 residues long. The V end lost 0 bases, the J end lost 4 bases, and 9 bases lay between the germline ends. Germline CDR1 reads DFQATT; CDR2 reads SNEGSKA (reference sequence). The CDR3: CSARDGTNNEKLFF. The CDR3 nucleotides read TGCAGTGCTAGAGATGGGACAAATAATGAAAAACTGTTTTTT.

This clonotype appeared many times. J is TRBJ2-6 and V is TRBV12-3 or TRBV12-4; no reliable D call. The CDR3 totals 18 residues. V was clipped by 7 bases and J by 0 bases, with 19 bases between them. CDR3 nucleotides: TGTGCCAGCACCCCATCCCTTGGGGTTACCTCTGGGGCCAACGTCCTGACTTTC. It encodes CASTPSLGVTSGANVLTF.

Written as DNA, the CDR3 is TGCGCCAGCAGCCACGTTGCGGGACTAAAATCGGAGACCCAGTACTTC. Encoded protein: CASSHVAGLKSETQYF. This chain links TRBV4-1 with TRBJ2-5; 7 bases agree with TRBD2. The CDR3 loop spans 16 amino acids. Germline V CDR1 and CDR2: MGHRA, YSYEKL. Unmatched junction bases numbered 12, after V lost 3 bases and J lost 5 bases.

As for this clonotype: A single base separates this from a much larger clone, so it may be a read error. The CDR3 spells CARSPPWAGQFF. The CDR3 region has the DNA TGTGCCAGGAGCCCCCCTTGGGCGGGGCAGTTCTTC. The chain combines TRBV11-2 with TRBJ2-1, with D tentatively TRBD2 (5 bases). Trimming left V 9 bases short and J 12 bases short, with 18 bases between. The CDR3 has 12 residues. The germline gives CDR1 SGHAT, CDR2 FQNNGV.

This clonotype was detected only a few times. This chain uses TRBV10-2 with TRBJ1-2; maybe TRBD1 (6 bases). The germline V gene has CDR1 WSHSY and CDR2 SAAADI. V was shortened by 0 bases and J by 8 bases, with 13 bases between the two germline ends. The CDR3 sequence is 14 residues long. The DNA of the CDR3 is TGCGCCAGCAGTGAGTCTAGGGGGGCGCGGGGCTACACCTTC. Its protein product is CASSESRGARGYTF.

Comments on this clonotype: This clone may be a read error of a much larger clone one base away. The conserved phenylalanine or tryptophan normally closing the CDR3 is absent here, so this likely arose from a read error. This chain uses TRBV11-3 with TRBJ2-7; D is unresolved. Germline values: CDR1 SGHNT, CDR2 YENEEA. V was clipped by 0 bases and J by 0 bases, with 9 bases between them. The length of the CDR3 is 15 residues. The CDR3 is CASSLDSRSSYEQYS. The CDR3, as DNA: TGTGCCAGCAGCTTAGATTCTCGGAGCTCCTACGAGCAGTACTCC.

This chain joins TRBV18 and TRBJ1-5; TRBD1 agrees at 7 bases. Trimming cost V 5 bases and J 6 bases; bases outside gene matches: 7. The CDR3 runs 14 residues. Looked up from germline, CDR1 is KGHSH and CDR2 is LQKENI. The CDR3: CASSSTGSRQPQHF. The CDR3, as DNA: TGTGCCAGCTCATCGACAGGGTCGCGTCAGCCCCAGCATTTT.

The chain recombines TRBV9 with TRBJ2-5, with a possible D match to TRBD2 (6 bases). Germline CDR1 SGDLS, CDR2 YYNGEE. The CDR3 is 15 residues long. V gave up 4 bases and J gave up 5 bases, with 18 bases separating them. CDR3 loop: CASSPRSSGVETQYF. The CDR3 region has the DNA TGTGCCAGCAGCCCCCGTAGTAGCGGAGTGGAGACCCAGTACTTC.

This clonotype was counted many times. The rearrangement uses TRBV28 and TRBJ2-7; 13 nucleotides line up with TRBD2. V was pared by 8 bases and J by 3 bases, with 1 base of the junction left unmatched. From germline, CDR1 is MDHEN and CDR2 SYDVKM. The CDR3 is made up of 13 amino acids. The CDR3 region has the DNA TGTGCCAGCGGGACTAGCGGGGACTACGAGCAGTACTTC. The encoded protein is CASGTSGDYEQYF.

The rearrangement joins TRBV6-5 to TRBJ1-5; perhaps TRBD1 as D (5 bases). The CDR3 has 15 residues. V shed 1 base and J shed 4 bases, with 11 bases lying between them. The V gene's germline CDR1 is MNHEY and CDR2 SVGAGI. As DNA, the CDR3 is TGTGCCAGCAGTTACTTGAGTGGGGGGAATCAGCCCCAGCATTTT. Residues: CASSYLSGGNQPQHF.

This clonotype was recorded at least ten times. CDR3 nucleotides: TGTGCCAGCAGCCAGACAGCGGGAGTTGAGCAGTTCTTC. It codes for CASSQTAGVEQFF. The rearrangement joins TRBV3-1 to TRBJ2-1, with TRBD2 matching 8 bases. This CDR3 is 13 amino acids long. Per the germline V gene, CDR1 is LGHDT and CDR2 is YNNKEL (reference sequence). V was pared by 3 bases and J by 9 bases, with 4 bases of the junction left unmatched.

This clonotype was observed a handful of times. V is TRBV7-9 and J is TRBJ2-4; 7 positions match TRBD2. Germline CDR1 and CDR2: SEHNR and FQNEAQ (reference sequence). This CDR3 spans 19 amino acids. The J segment lost 1 base and the V segment lost 1 base, leaving 13 bases of the junction unmatched. This CDR3 is CASSLGRGITSLAKNIQYF. As DNA, the CDR3 is TGTGCCAGCAGCTTAGGGCGGGGGATAACGTCGTTGGCCAAAAACATTCAGTACTTC.

This clonotype was seen at least ten times. This sequence joins TRBV28 and TRBJ2-7; D might be TRBD1 (6 bases). Germline V gene data show CDR1 as MDHEN and CDR2 as SYDVKM. This CDR3 has 13 amino acids. V was cut by 4 bases and J by 9 bases, with 16 bases left in between. CDR3 protein: CASSSRGGVGQYF. DNA of the CDR3: TGTGCCAGCAGTTCCAGGGGTGGCGTCGGGCAGTACTTC. Together with reference TRBV28 and TRBJ2-7, the CDR3 gives the full variable domain: DVKVTQSSRYLVKRTGEKVFLECVQDMDHENMFWYRQDPGLGLRLIYFSYDVKMKEKGDIPEGYSVSREKKERFSLILESASTNQTSMYLCASSSRGGVGQYFGPGTRLTVT.

This clonotype came up many times. The CDR3 bases are TGTGCCAGCAGTTTTATGGGTGGTGAGCAGTTCTTC. It specifies CASSFMGGEQFF. This chain connects TRBV28 to TRBJ2-1; D remains ambiguous. The V gene lost 3 bases and the J gene lost 9 bases, with 9 bases spanning the gap. The CDR3 spans 12 residues. CDR1 MDHEN and CDR2 SYDVKM come from the germline V gene.

This clonotype came up many times. The chain has TRBV10-3 and TRBJ2-7; 9 nucleotides align to TRBD2. This CDR3 has 13 residues. V trimming: 11 bases; J trimming: 2 bases; junction bases outside the gene matches: 7. Germline V gene lookup returns CDR1 ENHRY and CDR2 SYGVKD. This chain's CDR3 is CAAHSGRAYEQYF. The CDR3 nucleotides are TGTGCCGCCCATAGCGGGAGAGCCTACGAGCAGTACTTC.

This rearrangement joins TRBV4-1 to TRBJ2-6, with D unresolved. This CDR3 has 16 residues. Germline-derived CDR1 and CDR2 are MGHRA and YSYEKL. Deletions cut 1 base from V and 0 bases from J, with 7 bases between. This CDR3 reads CASSQVPPSGANVLTF. The CDR3, as DNA: TGCGCCAGCAGCCAAGTTCCCCCCTCTGGGGCCAACGTCCTGACTTTC.